Following are 28 T cell receptor beta chains from one sample sequenced in a study of PD-1 blockade in classical Hodgkin lymphoma. Libraries were prepared by immunoSEQ multiplex PCR; TCRdb keeps only in-frame clonotypes and omits some of them. The repertoire holds about 100,000 clones, with 85% to 90% as singletons. In every patient, relapse followed autologous stem cell transplantation, while exposure to brentuximab vedotin differed. The sequencing used peripheral blood mononuclear cells (PBMCs), collected before the second cycle of nivolumab. These receptors originate from a human donor with classical Hodgkin lymphoma.

This chain links TRBV27 with TRBJ1-4; D might be TRBD1 (6 bases). V shed 3 bases and J shed 6 bases, with 14 bases lying between them. Germline V gene data show CDR1 as MNHEY and CDR2 as SMNVEV (reference sequence). CDR3 length: 15 amino acids. CDR3 nucleotides: TGTGCCAGCAGTTTGATTGGGGGGGCCTATGAAAAACTGTTTTTT. This encodes CASSLIGGAYEKLFF.

V and J are TRBV11-2 and TRBJ2-7; perhaps TRBD2 as D (5 bases). Trimming shortened V by 0 bases and J by 6 bases, and 12 bases separated the two germline ends. This CDR3 region has 14 residues. Germline V gene lookup returns CDR1 SGHAT and CDR2 FQNNGV. The CDR3, as DNA: TGTGCCAGCAGCTTAGAATACGGGGTCCTCGAGCAGTACTTC. This codes for CASSLEYGVLEQYF.

This chain joins TRBV25-1 and TRBJ1-6; D perhaps matches TRBD1 (5 bases). The V gene's germline CDR1 is MGHDK and CDR2 SYGVNS. Trimming took off 5 bases at V and 8 bases at J, with 22 bases between the two ends. The CDR3 consists of 17 residues. Here the CDR3 reads CASSSNYRYGVDSPLHF. CDR3 in DNA: TGTGCCAGCAGTTCAAACTACAGGTATGGGGTCGATTCACCCCTCCACTTT.

The chain combines TRBV4-3 with TRBJ2-7; 10 bases agree with TRBD1. The trim removed 0 bases at V and 3 bases at J, leaving 11 bases unmatched. Germline V gene lookup returns CDR1 LGHNA and CDR2 YSLEER. The length of the CDR3 is 18 residues. CDR3 loop: CASSQDSSGTGVLYEQYF. The CDR3 nucleotides read TGCGCCAGCAGCCAAGATTCGTCGGGGACAGGGGTCCTCTACGAGCAGTACTTC.

V and J are TRBV14 and TRBJ2-7, with a tentative D call TRBD1 (7 bases). Trimming took off 8 bases at V and 4 bases at J, with 21 bases between the two ends. This CDR3 contains 15 residues. CDR1 and CDR2 (germline): SGHDN, FVKESK. The CDR3 here is CASQQMEGASYEQYF. CDR3 nucleotide sequence: TGTGCCAGCCAGCAAATGGAGGGGGCTTCTTACGAGCAGTACTTC.

In nucleotides, the CDR3 is TGTGCCAGCAGCTTACGGTCGGTTAACACTGAAGCTTTCTTT. Its protein product is CASSLRSVNTEAFF. The chain joins TRBV7-8 to TRBJ1-1; D is unresolved. Germline CDR1 and CDR2: SGHVS and FQNEAQ. V was clipped by 2 bases and J by 2 bases, with 9 bases between them. This CDR3 region has 14 residues.

This CDR3 is CASSLGDFLGPGYGYTF. As DNA, the CDR3 is TGTGCCAGCAGCTTGGGAGACTTTCTGGGCCCGGGGTATGGCTACACCTTC. The chain employs TRBV5-6 and TRBJ1-2; no firm D call. The CDR3 extends over 17 amino acids. CDR1 and CDR2 (germline): SGHDT, YYEEEE. V lost 0 bases and J 5 bases, leaving 20 bases between the germline ends.

The chain has TRBV9 and TRBJ2-7, with TRBD2 matching over 7 bases. The CDR3 consists of 14 residues. Germline assignment: CDR1 SGDLS and CDR2 YYNGEE. J was trimmed by 6 bases and V by 0 bases; bases with no gene match: 6. CDR3 bases: TGTGCCAGCAGCGTAGCTGGGGGAGGGACCGAGCAGTACTTC. Translation: CASSVAGGGTEQYF.

The rearrangement uses TRBV18 and TRBJ1-1, with D tentatively TRBD1 (6 bases). The CDR3 is 14 residues long. Germline CDR1 reads KGHSH; CDR2 reads LQKENI. Trimming took 6 bases from V and 4 from J, leaving 15 bases between them. CDR3 region: CASSSPTGFTEAFF. The DNA of the CDR3 is TGTGCCAGCTCCTCACCTACAGGGTTCACTGAAGCTTTCTTT. Full variable domain (remainder filled in from reference TRBV18 and TRBJ1-1): NAGVMQNPRHLVRRRGQEARLRCSPMKGHSHVYWYRQLPEEGLKFMVYLQKENIIDESGMPKERFSAEFPKEGPSILRIQQVVRGDSAAYFCASSSPTGFTEAFFGQGTRLTVV.

The genes are TRBV10-3 and TRBJ1-2; D might be TRBD1 (6 bases). The germline V gene has CDR1 ENHRY and CDR2 SYGVKD. The length of the CDR3 is 13 residues. Trimming took off 10 bases at V and 2 bases at J, with 14 bases between the two ends. For the CDR3, the DNA is TGTGCCACGAGGACAGAGCTAAACTATGGCTACACCTTC. It yields the protein CATRTELNYGYTF.

The chain couples TRBV11-2 to TRBJ2-7; a possible D gene is TRBD2 (7 bases). Germline CDR1 is SGHAT and CDR2 is FQNNGV. Trimming shortened V by 5 bases and J by 2 bases, and 16 bases separated the two germline ends. This CDR3 comprises 15 residues. The CDR3 loop is CASSPLGEGAYEQYF. The CDR3 nucleotides are TGTGCCAGCAGCCCCCTAGGGGAGGGGGCCTACGAGCAGTACTTC.

The chain recombines TRBV5-1 with TRBJ1-1; tentative D call: TRBD1 (6 bases). The CDR3 covers 12 residues. V was pared by 0 bases and J by 7 bases, with 7 bases between. Germline V gene lookup returns CDR1 SGHRS and CDR2 YFSETQ. CDR3 sequence reads: CASSLGTDEAFF. The CDR3 nucleotides are TGCGCCAGCAGCTTGGGGACAGATGAAGCTTTCTTT.

The rearrangement joins TRBV7-6 to TRBJ2-7, with TRBD1 matching over 7 bases. Per germline, CDR1 SGHVS and CDR2 FNYEAQ. V dropped 1 base and J dropped 0; count of bases not matched to a gene: 0. This CDR3 is built from 14 residues. The CDR3 sequence is CASSLGDSSYEQYF. In DNA form, the CDR3 reads TGTGCCAGCAGCTTAGGGGACAGCTCCTACGAGCAGTACTTC.

This sequence joins TRBV19 and TRBJ2-1; no clear D. In germline, CDR1 is LNHDA, CDR2 SQIVND (reference sequence). This CDR3 contains 12 residues. Trimming left V 1 base short and J 6 bases short, with 4 bases between. The CDR3 region has the DNA TGTGCCAGTAGTATAGTAAGCAATGAGCAGTTCTTC. It specifies CASSIVSNEQFF.

The J gene is TRBJ2-7, the V gene TRBV29-1, with a weak D call TRBD1 (5 bases). The V and J ends lost 5 bases and 5 bases respectively, with 7 bases between them. CDR1 is SQVTM and CDR2 is ANQGSEA in the germline V gene. The CDR3 runs 10 residues. This chain's CDR3 is CSVLGDEQYF. Written as DNA, the CDR3 is TGCAGCGTTTTAGGGGACGAGCAGTACTTC.

The rearrangement links TRBV2 to TRBJ2-5; tentative D call: TRBD2 (5 bases). The CDR3 is 12 amino acids. CDR1 is SNHLY and CDR2 is FYNNEI in the germline V gene. With 7 bases removed from V and 11 bases from J, the gap between germline ends came to 17 bases. The CDR3 DNA reads as TGTGCCAGCACCTCGAGGGTAGAAGAGCAGTACTTC. It is translated as CASTSRVEEQYF.

In DNA form, the CDR3 reads TGTGCCAGCAGCCAAGGAACACCGGGTGAAAAACTGTTTTTT. Its protein product is CASSQGTPGEKLFF. The V call is TRBV4-2, the J call TRBJ1-4; no firm D call. V lost 1 base, J lost 7 bases, and 10 bases lay in between. Germline V gives CDR1 LGHNA, CDR2 YNFKEQ. CDR3 length equals 14 residues.

This chain uses TRBV10-1 with TRBJ1-6; the match to TRBD1 covers 10 bases. The CDR3 runs 17 residues. Unmatched junction bases numbered 12, after V lost 4 bases and J lost 9 bases. CDR1 is WNHNN, CDR2 SYGVQD, per germline (reference sequence). CDR3 region: CASSGADRGLFGSPLHF. The CDR3 region has the DNA TGCGCCAGCAGTGGGGCCGACAGGGGGCTTTTCGGTTCACCCCTCCACTTT.

The chain combines TRBV9 with TRBJ2-2; D is uncertain. The V and J ends lost 7 bases and 0 bases respectively, with 10 bases between them. CDR3 length: 14 amino acids. Germline CDR1 is SGDLS and CDR2 is YYNGEE. The CDR3 protein is CASESQTNTGELFF. The CDR3, as DNA: TGTGCCAGCGAATCACAGACGAACACCGGGGAGCTGTTTTTT.

The V and J genes are TRBV9 and TRBJ2-1; 9 bases align to TRBD1. CDR3 size: 16 residues. The V gene end was trimmed by 3 bases and the J gene end by 14 bases; junction bases not matched to a gene: 18. Germline CDR1 SGDLS, CDR2 YYNGEE. The CDR3 nucleotides are TGTGCCAGCAGCGCCCCTCACACCGGGACAGGGAATCAGGAGTTCTTC. Protein sequence: CASSAPHTGTGNQEFF.

CDR3: CASSLDQDYEQYF. The DNA of the CDR3 is TGTGCCAGCAGCTTAGATCAGGACTACGAGCAGTACTTC. The chain uses TRBV11-3 and TRBJ2-7; D remains unclear. The CDR3 consists of 13 residues. CDR1 and CDR2 (germline): SGHNT, YENEEA. The ends were cut back, 0 bases at V and 3 bases at J, with 6 bases in the middle.

The V gene is TRBV7-7, the J gene TRBJ2-1; 8 bases agree with TRBD1. The CDR3 sequence is 14 residues long. The V gene's germline CDR1 is SSHAT and CDR2 FNYEAQ (reference sequence). With V trimmed by 5 bases and J by 7 bases, 7 bases remained unmatched. CDR3 region: CASSTGTGGNEQFF. The CDR3 region has the DNA TGTGCCAGCAGCACCGGGACAGGAGGGAATGAGCAGTTCTTC.

The chain links TRBV29-1 to TRBJ1-5; D remains unclear. Germline V gene sequence: CDR1 SQVTM, CDR2 ANQGSEA. This CDR3 contains 15 residues. The ends were cut back, 6 bases at V and 3 bases at J, with 18 bases in the middle. The CDR3 region has the DNA TGCAGCGTCGGTTATGGGTCGGGCACCAATCAGCCCCAGCATTTT. Its translation is CSVGYGSGTNQPQHF.

This clone was detected a few times. V gene TRBV11-2 combines with J gene TRBJ2-1, with TRBD2 matching 11 bases. The germline gives CDR1 SGHAT, CDR2 FQNNGV. J gave up 6 bases and V 0 bases, and 4 bases lay outside the gene matches. This CDR3 spans 16 amino acids. CDR3: CASSLDGGTSGNEQFF. CDR3 nucleotide sequence: TGTGCCAGCAGCTTAGATGGGGGGACTAGCGGCAATGAGCAGTTCTTC.

V usage is TRBV6-5 and J usage is TRBJ1-2, with unresolved D. The length of the CDR3 is 12 residues. V was cut by 6 bases and J by 4 bases, with 9 bases left in between. Germline loops: CDR1 MNHEY, CDR2 SVGAGI. The CDR3 here is CASSPAGYGYTF. The CDR3 DNA sequence: TGTGCCAGCAGCCCCGCCGGCTATGGCTACACCTTC.

The gene calls are TRBV9 and TRBJ2-1; TRBD2 aligns across 12 bases. This CDR3 has 19 residues. V shed 4 bases and J 0 bases; nucleotides not matched to a gene: 11. The germline V gene has CDR1 SGDLS and CDR2 YYNGEE. The CDR3 reads CASSPRTSGVRSSYNEQFF. The CDR3 coding sequence is TGTGCCAGCAGCCCAAGGACTAGCGGGGTCCGAAGCTCCTACAATGAGCAGTTCTTC.

The chain combines TRBV13 with TRBJ2-3; 8 nucleotides align to TRBD1. Germline CDR1 reads PRHDT; CDR2 reads FYEKMQ (reference sequence). CDR3 size: 14 residues. Unmatched junction bases numbered 4, after V lost 1 base and J lost 7 bases. The DNA for the CDR3 is TGTGCCAGCAGCTTAGCAGGGGGCAGGAATACGCAGTATTTT. This gives the protein CASSLAGGRNTQYF.

The chain joins TRBV9 to TRBJ2-2; no definite D call. Germline CDR1 reads SGDLS; CDR2 reads YYNGEE. This CDR3 is 14 amino acids long. The V end was cut by 0 bases, the J end by 5 bases, with 8 bases between. In DNA, the CDR3 is TGTGCCAGCAGCGTAGTTGGGGATACCGGGGAGCTGTTTTTT. Translating it yields CASSVVGDTGELFF.